This TCR beta chain was profiled in a study of blood T cells in healthy people across ages. This clonotype showed up just a few times. A second PCR of about 7 to 12 cycles used a sample-barcoded 5' primer and a J-beta primer mix. TCRdb itself ran the 5' RACE reads through MiXCR, one entry per CDR3 protein. In the table there are 500,000 to 550,000 distinct CDR3 sequences, around 24% of which are singletons. This same sample was also part of a study on T cells of mothers and their children.

The sequenced material came from blood. This TCR was sampled from a boy younger than 18 in good health.

CDR3 sequence reads: CASSRPGTSAYLETQYF. For the CDR3, the DNA is TGCGCCAGCAGCCGACCCGGAACTAGCGCCTACCTGGAGACCCAGTACTTC. The rearrangement joins TRBV4-1 to TRBJ2-5; TRBD2 matches 7 bases. V shed 4 bases and J 5 bases; nucleotides not matched to a gene: 16. The CDR3 extends over 17 amino acids. From germline, CDR1 is MGHRA and CDR2 YSYEKL.